This T cell receptor beta chain was captured in a study of cytomegalovirus exposure and HLA in healthy donors. Study overall: In an early release, HLA-typed donors contributed about 79 million unique TCR sequences.

Both 60 Vbeta primers and 13 Jbeta primers went into the PCR. Source study methods: Later work found 65 million to 90 million unique TCR beta chains, with some 11 million shared. The table came from immunoSEQ multiplex PCR; TCRdb's copy has only in-frame clones and leaves some out. The D gene and trimming were derived from the DNA, and the V and J assignments and clone size from that table. The sample carries 130,000 or so clones, around 8.5% recorded once. With regard to this clone: Its target is not known.

Study findings and constraints: High specificity and sensitivity for cytomegalovirus status were reported for the classifier. What TCR beta sequences reportedly achieved was accurate prediction of HLA-A and HLA-B alleles in most subjects.

Sequencing used PBMCs. This TCR was recovered from a man aged 40-49 years in good health and CMV-seronegative.

CDR3 loop: CATSRDLAGETQYF. Written as DNA, the CDR3 is TGTGCCACCAGCAGAGATTTAGCGGGGGAGACCCAGTACTTC. The chain is built from TRBV15 and TRBJ2-5; 8 positions agree with TRBD2. This CDR3 spans 14 amino acids. Per the germline V gene, CDR1 is LNHNV and CDR2 is YYDKDF (reference sequence). V lost 0 bases, J lost 5 bases, and 2 bases stayed unmatched.